The clone carrying this T cell receptor beta chain was observed at least ten times. Antigen unknown. The read terminates 3 residues ahead of where the CDR3 ends, so the germline J gene completes it. These data originate in a study of T cell clonality in common variable immunodeficiency. Data came from immunoSEQ multiplex PCR; TCRdb stores just in-frame clones and leaves some out. This repertoire lists 50,000 or so clones without singletons; more than 3% sits in the top ten. Per the germline V gene, CDR1 is DFQATT and CDR2 is SNEGSKA (reference sequence). The trim removed 8 bases at V and 3 bases at J, leaving 13 bases unmatched. The CDR3 covers 15 residues. Overall study findings and caveats: Fewer deletions and N-nucleotide insertions were reportedly seen in common variable immunodeficiency TCR beta sequences.

The chain is built from TRBV20-1 and TRBJ2-7; 10 positions agree with TRBD1. The clonotype originates from a person aged 18-70 years in good health. Source material: peripheral blood mononuclear cells. The CDR3 bases that were read are TGCAGTTCCCCCGGGTTGGACAGGGGGAACTACGAG. Its protein is CSSPGLDRGNYE. The entire CDR3 protein is CSSPGLDRGNYEQYF.